These T cell receptor beta chains were read from a single sample in a study of T cell repertoires in cytomegalovirus infection. One entry per CDR3 protein, called by TCRdb with MiXCR from the reads. In the table there are approximately 170,000 distinct CDR3 sequences, over 13% of which are singletons. The specimen was PBMCs. These receptors all come from a human donor in good health (CMV status not recorded). Some clones in this sample may be carry-over from other donors' samples. Each CDR3 is given with its conserved first and last residue. A D gene is named only where the DNA matches it firmly. Rows give clone size only sometimes, using once, few, many, or a class for an expanded clone.

J	D	size	V	DNA	CDR3
TRBJ2-4	TRBD1	many	TRBV28	TGTGCCAGCAGTCCGACAGGGCAGGCCAAAAACATTCAGTACTTC	CASSPTGQAKNIQYF
TRBJ1-1	-	many	TRBV29-1	TGCAGCGTTGAAATACAAATGGGCACTGAAGCTTTCTTT	CSVEIQMGTEAFF
TRBJ1-1	-	few	TRBV11-1	TGTGCCAGCAGCTTGAGCGAGAGGGTGTCTGAAGCTTTCTTT	CASSLSERVSEAFF
TRBJ2-2	-	many	TRBV7-9	TGTGCCAGCAGCCTACTGGCCCCGACGAACACCGGGGAGCTGTTTTTT	CASSLLAPTNTGELFF
TRBJ2-5	TRBD1	-	TRBV6-5	TGTGCCAGCAGTTACAGGGGGCGGATGGAGACCCAGTACTTC	CASSYRGRMETQYF
TRBJ2-5	-	few	TRBV14	TGTGCCAGCAGCCTCCCTAGCCGAGAGACCCAGTACTTC	CASSLPSRETQYF
TRBJ2-1	TRBD1	-	TRBV29-1	TGCAGCGCTAGGACAGGGCTCAATGAGCAGTTCTTC	CSARTGLNEQFF
TRBJ2-2	-	-	TRBV2	TGTGCCAGCAGCCCTACCGGCGGGGAGCTGTTTTTT	CASSPTGGELFF
TRBJ1-1	-	many	TRBV7-2	TGTGCCAGCAGCTTATTCCTGAACACTGAAGCTTTCTTT	CASSLFLNTEAFF
TRBJ2-5	-	-	TRBV11-2	TGTGCCAGCAGCTTAGAGGCGGGGGCGGAGGGAGAGACCCAGTACTTC	CASSLEAGAEGETQYF
TRBJ2-1	-	-	TRBV30	TGTGCCTGGAGTGGGTACAATGAGCAGTTCTTC	CAWSGYNEQFF
TRBJ2-4	TRBD1	-	TRBV5-4	TGTGCCAGCAGCTTGTCGGGACAGGAAGCCAAAAACATTCAGTACTTC	CASSLSGQEAKNIQYF
TRBJ2-7	-	many	TRBV7-8	TGTGCCAGCAGCATAGGACTAAGCTCCTACGAGCAGTACTTC	CASSIGLSSYEQYF
TRBJ1-1	TRBD1	few	TRBV15	TGTGCCACCAGCAGGTATACCGGGACAGGGAACACTGAAGCTTTCTTT	CATSRYTGTGNTEAFF
TRBJ2-6	-	once	TRBV24-1	TGTGCCACCAGTGATCCAGGAGCCAACGTCCTGACTTTC	CATSDPGANVLTF
TRBJ1-6	-	few	TRBV6-6	TGTGCCAGCACCAATAGCGGGGGTGGTTCACCCCTCCACTTT	CASTNSGGGSPLHF
TRBJ1-1	TRBD1	many	TRBV5-1	TGCGCCAGCAGCTGGGGGACAGCCAACACTGAAGCTTTCTTT	CASSWGTANTEAFF
TRBJ1-1	-	many	TRBV5-1	TGCGCCAGCAGGGGCACTACCATGAACACTGAAGCTTTCTTT	CASRGTTMNTEAFF
TRBJ2-5	TRBD2	few	TRBV19	TGTGCCAGTAGTAGACTCGGGACTAGCGGGAGTGAGACCCAGTACTTC	CASSRLGTSGSETQYF
TRBJ1-4	-	few	TRBV4-1	TGCGCCAGCAGCCAAGGAGCCTTAGCCCGAGGGAAGTCAGCAACTAATGAAAAACTGTTTTTT	CASSQGALARGKSATNEKLFF
TRBJ2-4	TRBD1	many	TRBV12-3/TRBV12-4	TGTGCCAGCAGTTTAGCCGGACAGGGTAGGGCCAAAAACATTCAGTACTTC	CASSLAGQGRAKNIQYF
TRBJ1-5	-	many	TRBV28	TGTGCCAGCAGTTTGGACAGTATGAATCAGCCCCAGCATTTT	CASSLDSMNQPQHF
TRBJ1-5	-	many	TRBV11-2	TGTGCCAGCAGCCCAGAGAATCAGCCCCAGCATTTT	CASSPENQPQHF
TRBJ1-2	-	once	TRBV14	TGTGCCAGCAGCCCCGTTAGGGGAACGGGATGGGGCTACACCTTC	CASSPVRGTGWGYTF
TRBJ1-3	-	few	TRBV5-6	TGTGCCAGCAGCTTGGTCGGCTCTGGAAACACCATATATTTT	CASSLVGSGNTIYF
TRBJ1-1	-	many	TRBV7-3	TGTGCCAGCAGCTTAACCGGGACGGCGAACACTGAAGCTTTCTTT	CASSLTGTANTEAFF
TRBJ2-1	TRBD2	few	TRBV7-3	TGTGCCAGCAGCCTACGACTAGCGGGACGGAATGAGCAGTTCTTC	CASSLRLAGRNEQFF
TRBJ2-5	TRBD2	few	TRBV19	TGTGCCAGTAGTATAGACGGCGGGAGCCAAGAGACCCAGTACTTC	CASSIDGGSQETQYF
TRBJ2-7	-	-	TRBV28	TGTGCCAGCAGTTTACTTCCAGCAGGACCCTACGAGCAGTACTTC	CASSLLPAGPYEQYF
TRBJ1-2	-	few	TRBV12-3/TRBV12-4	TGTGCCAGCAAATCCCTCCCCACGTCCTATGGCTACACCTTC	CASKSLPTSYGYTF
TRBJ2-7	-	-	TRBV3-1	TGTGCCAGCAGCCGGGGACTGGAGCAGTACTTC	CASSRGLEQYF
TRBJ2-1	TRBD2	few	TRBV11-2	TGTGCCAGCAGCTTAGCAGCGGGGGGGCCCGTCAATGAGCAGTTCTTC	CASSLAAGGPVNEQFF
TRBJ1-2	TRBD1	few	TRBV6-6	TGTGCCACCCCTCCCGTACAGGGGAGCTATGGCTACACCTTC	CATPPVQGSYGYTF
TRBJ2-1	-	many	TRBV7-2	TGTGCCAGCAGCTATCAAAGGGGTGAGCAGTTCTTC	CASSYQRGEQFF
TRBJ2-2	-	-	TRBV5-4	TGTGCCAGCAGCGTCCAGGATACCGGGGAGCTGTTTTTT	CASSVQDTGELFF
TRBJ1-2	-	many	TRBV7-8	TGTGCCAGCAGCTTAGGTCGAATAGTGAACTATGGCTACACCTTC	CASSLGRIVNYGYTF
TRBJ2-1	TRBD2	many	TRBV10-3	TGTGCCATCAGAGAAGGACTAGCGGGAGGCGATGAGCAGTTCTTC	CAIREGLAGGDEQFF
TRBJ1-3	-	many	TRBV7-2	TGTGCCAGCGGAGGCAGTGGAAACACCATATATTTT	CASGGSGNTIYF
TRBJ2-1	-	-	TRBV7-9	TGTGCCAGCAGCTTAGCAGGGAGGAGCAATGAGCAGTTCTTC	CASSLAGRSNEQFF
TRBJ1-5	-	-	TRBV11-2	TGTGCCAGCAGCTTCGGGGGGCTCGGAAACAATCAGCCCCAGCATTTT	CASSFGGLGNNQPQHF
TRBJ2-2	-	few	TRBV7-3	TGTGCCACCCTTCCAGGACCGAACACCGGGGAGCTGTTTTTT	CATLPGPNTGELFF
TRBJ2-6	-	-	TRBV6-6	TGTGCCAGCAGTTACACGTCCTCTGGGGCCAACGTCCTGACTTTC	CASSYTSSGANVLTF
TRBJ2-1	TRBD1	-	TRBV12-3/TRBV12-4	TGTGCCAGCAGGTCGGGACAGGGGGACAATGAGCAGTTCTTC	CASRSGQGDNEQFF
TRBJ1-2	-	many	TRBV11-2	TGTGCCAGCAGCGGATGGACTTGGAGGGACTATGGCTACACCTTC	CASSGWTWRDYGYTF
TRBJ1-1	-	few	TRBV2	TGTGCCAGCAGTGAGACAGTATACACTGAAGCTTTCTTT	CASSETVYTEAFF
TRBJ2-5	TRBD2	few	TRBV7-2	TGTGCCAGCAGCGTAACTAGCGGGGGGGGGGAGACCCAGTACTTC	CASSVTSGGGETQYF
TRBJ2-7	-	-	TRBV20-1	TGCAGTGCAATAGAGGGGGGGCTGACCTACGAGCAGTACTTC	CSAIEGGLTYEQYF
TRBJ2-5	-	once	TRBV29-1	TGCAGCGTCGGGAAAGAGACCCAGTACTTC	CSVGKETQYF
TRBJ2-2	-	many	TRBV7-3	TGTGCCAGCAGCTCGTCACCCGGGTCAACTCACACCGGGGAGCTGTTTTTT	CASSSSPGSTHTGELFF
TRBJ1-5	TRBD1	once	TRBV19	TGTGCCAGTAGCCCCCCGCCAGGGGGCGGTCAGCCCCAGCATTTT	CASSPPPGGGQPQHF
TRBJ2-7	TRBD1	-	TRBV7-2	TGTGCCAGCAGACAGGGGACCGAGCAGTACTTC	CASRQGTEQYF